The 3 T cell receptor beta chains in this list originate from one sample, sequenced in a study of beta chain features in type 1 diabetes. General study points: TCRB CDR3s were moderately but significantly shorter in Type 1 diabetes patients in all four CD4+ subsets.

Antigens of these TCRs are unknown. Every bit of the isolated RNA underwent reverse transcription, so sequencing read expressed TCRB transcripts. The data were produced by immunoSEQ multiplex PCR, yet TCRdb's version contains in-frame clones alone and is incomplete. The table shows a few hundred thousand clones, with around 13% occurring only once. The source material was naive CD4+ T cells from blood. These receptor sequences come from a woman aged 18-29 years with type 1 diabetes.

This chain connects TRBV28 to TRBJ2-6; 8 nucleotides match TRBD1. CDR1 and CDR2 (germline): MDHEN, SYDVKM. The CDR3 loop spans 13 amino acids. Germline trimming cut 10 bases from V and 4 bases from J; bases unmatched to any gene: 3. CDR3 in DNA: TGTGCCACCAGGGGGCCAGGGGCCAACGTCCTGACTTTC. It is translated as CATRGPGANVLTF.

This clone came up a few times. V is TRBV9 and J is TRBJ1-2; perhaps TRBD1 as D (6 bases). CDR1 and CDR2 from the germline V gene are SGDLS and YYNGEE. This CDR3 comprises 13 residues. V was shortened by 3 bases and J by 7 bases, with 13 bases between the two germline ends. The CDR3 DNA follows: TGTGCCAGCAGCGGACAGGCTACCGGTGGCTACACCTTC. It yields the protein CASSGQATGGYTF.

This clone was seen a handful of times. This chain links TRBV6-5 with TRBJ2-7; D is possibly TRBD2 (5 bases). This CDR3 is 15 amino acids long. Germline values: CDR1 MNHEY, CDR2 SVGAGI. With 6 bases removed from V and 7 bases from J, the gap between germline ends came to 22 bases. CDR3 in amino acids: CASSPSRVLEIEQYF. For the CDR3, the DNA is TGTGCCAGCAGCCCCTCCCGGGTACTAGAGATAGAGCAGTACTTC.